Below, 19 T cell receptor beta chains from the same sample are listed, as sequenced in a study of identical twins (TCRdb year 2016). Libraries were constructed by 5' RACE. The data were produced on an Illumina HiSeq 2000. TCRdb reran the public reads through fastp at Q25 and MiXCR, keeping productive beta chains. Rows merge per CDR3 protein into single entries with the most common DNA and genes. The sample profile shows approximately 620,000 distinct CDR3 sequences; over 8.5% of them were found once. 0.98% of the sample is held by the ten biggest clonotypes. These data were likewise used in another study, on yellow fever vaccine responses in identical twins.

The specimen was PBMCs. The receptors come from a woman under 30 in good health.

The table lists this clonotype with a few counts. The V call is TRBV15, the J call TRBJ2-7, with D perhaps TRBD1 (5 bases). The CDR3 sequence is 15 residues long. Germline CDR1 reads LNHNV; CDR2 reads YYDKDF (reference sequence). Trimming removed 1 base at V and 2 bases at J, with 12 bases between. CDR3 coding DNA: TGTGCCACCAGCAGAGGTGGGCAGGGCGCCTACGAGCAGTACTTC. This encodes CATSRGGQGAYEQYF.

This clonotype was found a few times. This chain uses TRBV27 with TRBJ1-5; tentatively, D is TRBD1 (5 bases). Looked up from germline, CDR1 is MNHEY and CDR2 is SMNVEV (reference sequence). The length of the CDR3 is 15 residues. Trimming stripped 3 bases from V and 7 bases from J, with 16 bases between. The CDR3 DNA is TGTGCCAGCAGTTTCGGCGGGGGGGGTGGACAGCCCCAGCATTTT. It codes for CASSFGGGGGQPQHF.

This clonotype was detected many times. The chain links TRBV6-5 to TRBJ2-1; TRBD2 might be the D (7 bases). Germline CDR1 is MNHEY and CDR2 is SVGAGI. The CDR3 has 16 residues. The V end was cut by 2 bases, the J end by 2 bases, with 13 bases between. DNA of the CDR3: TGTGCCAGCAGTTACAAAGCGGGACACACCTACAATGAGCAGTTCTTC. Its translation: CASSYKAGHTYNEQFF.

The V call is TRBV5-1, the J call TRBJ2-7; 7 bases map to TRBD1. With V trimmed by 4 bases and J by 5 bases, 9 bases remained unmatched. Looked up from germline, CDR1 is SGHRS and CDR2 is YFSETQ. The CDR3 consists of 14 residues. CDR3 in amino acids: CASSVEGAPDEQYF. The CDR3 DNA follows: TGCGCCAGCAGCGTCGAGGGGGCGCCCGACGAGCAGTACTTC. Variable domain in full (rest from reference TRBV5-1 and TRBJ2-7): KAGVTQTPRYLIKTRGQQVTLSCSPISGHRSVSWYQQTPGQGLQFLFEYFSETQRNKGNFPGRFSGRQFSNSRSEMNVSTLELGDSALYLCASSVEGAPDEQYFGPGTRLTVT.

This clonotype turned up a few times. The chain uses TRBV25-1 and TRBJ2-4, with 8 bases identical to TRBD1. Germline assignment: CDR1 MGHDK and CDR2 SYGVNS. The CDR3 is 13 amino acids. J lost 6 bases, V lost 6 bases, and 4 bases had no gene match. CDR3 region: CASRTGVLNIQYF. The CDR3 bases are TGTGCCAGCAGGACAGGGGTCCTAAACATTCAGTACTTC.

This clonotype has at least ten counts. The chain employs TRBV29-1 and TRBJ1-2; unclear D gene. Germline values: CDR1 SQVTM, CDR2 ANQGSEA. Trimming stripped 7 bases from V and 5 bases from J, with 17 bases between. The CDR3 is 13 residues long. The CDR3 protein is CSAGVEGGYGYTF. The CDR3 DNA is TGCAGCGCCGGCGTGGAGGGAGGGTATGGCTACACCTTC.

This clonotype was seen more than once but under ten times. The chain joins TRBV29-1 to TRBJ2-3; D ambiguous. The CDR3 contains 13 residues. The germline V gene encodes CDR1 SQVTM and CDR2 ANQGSEA. Trimming shortened V by 5 bases and J by 0 bases, and 9 bases separated the two germline ends. The CDR3 nucleotides read TGCAGCGTTCCCTATTCTAGCACAGATACGCAGTATTTT. As protein: CSVPYSSTDTQYF.

There are many counts of this clonotype. The rearrangement uses TRBV27 and TRBJ2-3; 13 bases are a match to TRBD2. The length of the CDR3 is 16 residues. V was clipped by 5 bases and J by 3 bases; unmatched bases: 5. Germline V lookup: CDR1 MNHEY, CDR2 SMNVEV (reference sequence). The CDR3 region has the DNA TGTGCCAGCAGTGTACTAGCGGGGGGGCTTACAGATACGCAGTATTTT. Translation: CASSVLAGGLTDTQYF.

This clonotype was seen more than once but under ten times. This chain connects TRBV20-1 to TRBJ2-7; 8 bases are a match to TRBD1. This CDR3 has 14 amino acids. Germline CDR1 is DFQATT and CDR2 is SNEGSKA (reference sequence). V trimming: 4 bases; J trimming: 6 bases; junction bases outside the gene matches: 11. The DNA for the CDR3 is TGCAGTGCTATCCCCGGGACAGGACTTGCCGAGCAGTACTTC. This encodes CSAIPGTGLAEQYF.

V and J are TRBV3-1 and TRBJ2-7, with D maybe TRBD2 (5 bases). Germline-derived CDR1 and CDR2 are LGHDT and YNNKEL (reference sequence). This CDR3 spans 14 amino acids. Deletions cut 8 bases from V and 0 bases from J, with 14 bases between. DNA of the CDR3: TGTGCCAGCCGCCCAACTAGTCTCTCCTACGAGCAGTACTTC. Translated, it gives CASRPTSLSYEQYF.

This clonotype has just a few counts. The chain joins TRBV7-2 to TRBJ2-3; 9 bases match TRBD2. The CDR3 loop spans 17 amino acids. V was pared by 2 bases and J by 3 bases, with 9 bases of the junction left unmatched. CDR1 is SGHTA, CDR2 FQGNSA, per germline. The CDR3 sequence: CASSLSGGGGGTDTQYF. For the CDR3, the DNA is TGTGCCAGCAGCTTATCTGGCGGGGGGGGCGGTACAGATACGCAGTATTTT. The variable domain in full, with the rest retrieved from reference TRBV7-2 and TRBJ2-3, is GAGVSQSPSNKVTEKGKDVELRCDPISGHTALYWYRQSLGQGLEFLIYFQGNSAPDKSGLPSDRFSAERTGGSVSTLTIQRTQQEDSAVYLCASSLSGGGGGTDTQYFGPGTRLTVL.

The chain employs TRBV5-1 and TRBJ2-5; weak D call: TRBD1 (6 bases). CDR1 is SGHRS and CDR2 is YFSETQ in the germline V gene. The CDR3 sequence is 12 residues long. Trimming pared 3 bases from V and 5 bases from J, leaving 8 bases between. The DNA of the CDR3 is TGCGCCAGCAGCTGGGGGCCGGAGACCCAGTACTTC. Translated, it gives CASSWGPETQYF.

V gene TRBV19 combines with J gene TRBJ2-3; D possibly matches TRBD1 or TRBD2 (5 bases each). Germline V gene sequence: CDR1 LNHDA, CDR2 SQIVND (reference sequence). Deletions cut 6 bases from V and 4 bases from J, with 14 bases between. CDR3 length: 14 residues. CDR3 protein: CASSDGARPDTQYF. The DNA for the CDR3 is TGTGCCAGTAGCGACGGGGCCCGCCCAGATACGCAGTATTTT.

This chain joins TRBV12-3 or TRBV12-4 and TRBJ1-4, with TRBD1 matching 7 bases. With 5 bases clipped from V and 7 bases from J, the junction kept 10 bases outside the gene matches. This CDR3 has 15 amino acids. Here the CDR3 DNA reads TGTGCCAGCAGTCTAGGGGGCGTCCCGACTGAAAAACTGTTTTTT. Protein product: CASSLGGVPTEKLFF.

Ten or more counts support this clonotype. This chain uses TRBV7-9 with TRBJ2-7; 9 bases align to TRBD1. Germline V lookup: CDR1 SEHNR, CDR2 FQNEAQ (reference sequence). V lost 2 bases and J lost 3; bases outside the gene matches: 2. This CDR3 region has 14 residues. CDR3 loop: CASSLLDRGYEQYF. The CDR3 DNA reads TGTGCCAGCAGCTTATTGGACAGGGGCTACGAGCAGTACTTC.

In regard to this clonotype: The junction shows a germline mismatch at one end, possibly a read error. The V call is TRBV7-3, the J call TRBJ1-6; 7 nucleotides line up with TRBD1. This CDR3 is built from 15 residues. The germline gives CDR1 SGHTA, CDR2 FQGTGA. The CDR3 DNA reads TGTGCCAGCAGTCTTACCGACAGGGATAATTCATCCCTCCACTTT. It encodes CASSLTDRDNSSLHF.

The V and J genes are TRBV28 and TRBJ2-7; maybe TRBD1 (6 bases). This CDR3 has 14 amino acids. V shed 7 bases and J shed 4 bases, with 17 bases lying between them. CDR1 MDHEN and CDR2 SYDVKM come from the germline V gene. CDR3 sequence reads: CASTVVGRGYEQYF. DNA of the CDR3: TGTGCCAGCACCGTCGTCGGCAGGGGATACGAGCAGTACTTC.

This clonotype was counted between two and nine times. The CDR3 DNA reads as TGCGCCAGCAGCCAGGACCGGATATTGGACAACGAGCAGTACTTC. Residues: CASSQDRILDNEQYF. V is TRBV4-3 and J is TRBJ2-7; weak D call: TRBD1 (5 bases). The CDR3 covers 15 residues. Germline V gives CDR1 LGHNA, CDR2 YSLEER. Between the trimmed V and J ends, which lost 3 bases and 5 bases, there was a span of 17 bases.

The V and J genes are TRBV7-9 and TRBJ2-1; TRBD2 agrees at 9 bases. Unmatched junction bases numbered 10, after V lost 5 bases and J lost 8 bases. The CDR3 sequence is 15 residues long. Germline assignment: CDR1 SEHNR and CDR2 FQNEAQ (reference sequence). CDR3: CASSIRGGALDEQFF. The CDR3, as DNA: TGTGCCAGCAGCATCCGCGGGGGGGCTTTGGATGAGCAGTTCTTC.